What follows are 7 T cell receptor beta chains derived from one specimen sequenced in a study of T cell responses to AZD1222 COVID-19 vaccine. Measured with immunoSEQ multiplex PCR; TCRdb has only the in-frame clones, and not every one. The sample holds more than 110,000 clones, around 93% seen once. Sequenced material: peripheral blood, taken on day 0 of AZD1222 vaccination. The source is an adult in good health.

This chain uses TRBV28 with TRBJ1-1, with D hard to call. The CDR3 loop spans 12 amino acids. V lost 2 bases, J lost 10 bases, and 11 bases lay in between. Germline values: CDR1 MDHEN, CDR2 SYDVKM. CDR3 in DNA: TGTGCCAGCAGTTTACTGAGGGAGGGAGCTTTCTTT. Its translation: CASSLLREGAFF.

The chain uses TRBV18 and TRBJ2-2; D assignment may be TRBD1 or TRBD2 (5 bases each). Germline V gene lookup returns CDR1 KGHSH and CDR2 LQKENI. CDR3 size: 16 residues. V was pared by 6 bases and J by 0 bases, with 14 bases between. Here the CDR3 reads CASSRGNPANTGELFF. In DNA, the CDR3 is TGTGCCAGCTCTCGGGGCAACCCGGCGAACACCGGGGAGCTGTTTTTT.

This clone was found once. The gene calls are TRBV2 and TRBJ1-5; the D gene is possibly TRBD1 (6 bases). Germline V gene lookup returns CDR1 SNHLY and CDR2 FYNNEI. V gave up 3 bases and J gave up 4 bases, with 10 bases separating them. The CDR3 totals 14 residues. CDR3 protein: CASSDYRVNQPQHF. The CDR3 DNA reads as TGTGCCAGCAGTGACTACAGGGTGAATCAGCCCCAGCATTTT.

The J gene is TRBJ2-1, the V gene TRBV5-1; D ambiguous. This CDR3 has 14 amino acids. Trimming removed 4 bases at V and 0 bases at J, with 8 bases between. In germline, CDR1 is SGHRS, CDR2 YFSETQ. The DNA of the CDR3 is TGCGCCAGCAGCGCGGCTAGCTCCTACAATGAGCAGTTCTTC. Encoded protein: CASSAASSYNEQFF.

The chain has TRBV5-1 and TRBJ1-1; D unclear. Trimming stripped 6 bases from V and 1 base from J, with 4 bases between. This CDR3 region has 11 residues. Germline CDR1 is SGHRS and CDR2 is YFSETQ. CDR3 bases: TGCGCCAGCAACGGGAACACTGAAGCTTTCTTT. Translating gives CASNGNTEAFF.

The table lists this clone with a count of one. This rearrangement joins TRBV18 to TRBJ1-2; tentatively, D is TRBD1 (5 bases). The germline CDR1 and CDR2 sequences are KGHSH and LQKENI. CDR3 length equals 14 residues. V was cut by 4 bases and J by 2 bases, with 11 bases left in between. In DNA form, the CDR3 reads TGTGCCAGCTCACTGGGGACGGACAACTATGGCTACACCTTC. It is translated as CASSLGTDNYGYTF.

This clone was recorded only once. This CDR3 is CASSENLSYEQYF. In DNA, the CDR3 is TGCGCCAGCAGTGAGAACCTCTCCTACGAGCAGTACTTC. This chain connects TRBV10-2 to TRBJ2-7; D uncertain. This CDR3 has 13 amino acids. Germline CDR1 WSHSY, CDR2 SAAADI. Trimming left V 2 bases short and J 0 bases short, with 5 bases between.